Below, 27 T cell receptor beta chains from the same sample are listed, as sequenced in a study of CD8 T cells in Susac syndrome. RNA, at roughly 0.45 to 1 ug, was reverse transcribed with random hexamers. TCRdb fed the immunoSEQ multiplex PCR reads into MiXCR, producing one record per CDR3 protein. The table includes about 200,000 distinct CDR3 sequences, 91% detected once. What was sequenced was CD4+ T cells from PBMCs. These receptors were taken from a human donor with Susac syndrome.

The gene calls are TRBV5-4 and TRBJ2-6, with 11 bases identical to TRBD1. Germline CDR1 reads SGHNT; CDR2 reads YYREEE (reference sequence). With V trimmed by 3 bases and J by 1 base, 6 bases remained unmatched. CDR3 length: 18 residues. The chain's CDR3 is CASSSWTGGGSGANVLTF. The CDR3 nucleotides are TGTGCCAGCAGCTCCTGGACAGGGGGCGGTTCTGGGGCCAACGTCCTGACTTTC.

The J gene is TRBJ1-4, the V gene TRBV7-2; D not certain. The germline V and J ends were trimmed by 2 bases and 3 bases, with 10 bases remaining between them. The CDR3 has 15 amino acids. Germline lookup yields CDR1 SGHTA and CDR2 FQGNSA. The CDR3 nucleotides are TGTGCCAGCAGCTTAAGCTACGGAGCTAATGAAAAACTGTTTTTT. Translated, it gives CASSLSYGANEKLFF.

This chain joins TRBV19 and TRBJ2-5, with 7 bases identical to TRBD2. Unmatched junction bases numbered 3, after V lost 3 bases and J lost 5 bases. The CDR3 is 13 amino acids. In germline, CDR1 is LNHDA, CDR2 SQIVND (reference sequence). CDR3 region: CASSMWGGETQYF. CDR3 bases: TGTGCCAGTAGTATGTGGGGAGGGGAGACCCAGTACTTC.

The chain links TRBV7-8 to TRBJ2-3, with D tentatively TRBD2 (6 bases). V lost 5 bases, J lost 6 bases, and 18 bases lay in between. CDR3 length: 15 residues. Germline V lookup: CDR1 SGHVS, CDR2 FQNEAQ. CDR3 nucleotide sequence: TGTGCCAGCAGCGGGACCGGGAGCCCTGGGGATACGCAGTATTTT. Translation gives CASSGTGSPGDTQYF.

The chain joins TRBV20-1 to TRBJ2-7, with D tentatively TRBD1 (6 bases). Trimming cost V 0 bases and J 3 bases, with 12 bases left between them. In germline, CDR1 is DFQATT, CDR2 SNEGSKA (reference sequence). This CDR3 spans 14 amino acids. CDR3 in DNA: TGCAGTGCTAGAGATATTAGAGGGGGCTACGAGCAGTACTTC. The encoded protein is CSARDIRGGYEQYF.

The chain links TRBV19 to TRBJ1-2; the match to TRBD1 covers 7 bases. J lost 2 bases, V lost 6 bases, and 3 bases had no gene match. Germline lookup yields CDR1 LNHDA and CDR2 SQIVND (reference sequence). The CDR3 runs to 13 residues. In nucleotides, the CDR3 is TGTGCCAGTAGCGTACAGGGGAACTATGGCTACACCTTC. Its protein is CASSVQGNYGYTF.

This rearrangement joins TRBV27 to TRBJ1-4, with D perhaps matching TRBD1 (6 bases). V was trimmed by 6 bases and J by 8 bases, leaving 16 bases between them. The CDR3 sequence is 14 residues long. Germline CDR1 reads MNHEY; CDR2 reads SMNVEV (reference sequence). The CDR3 sequence is CASRRAGAAEKLFF. Here the CDR3 DNA reads TGTGCCAGCAGGAGAGCAGGGGCCGCAGAAAAACTGTTTTTT.

The CDR3 DNA reads as TGCGCCAGCTTTCCCTCCGGACAGGGCTCCTACAATGAGCAGTTCTTC. Its translation is CASFPSGQGSYNEQFF. The chain uses TRBV5-1 and TRBJ2-1; TRBD1 matches 8 bases. V lost 7 bases and J lost 0; bases outside the gene matches: 9. CDR3 length equals 16 residues. Germline V gene lookup returns CDR1 SGHRS and CDR2 YFSETQ.

The chain couples TRBV12-3 or TRBV12-4 to TRBJ2-5; possibly TRBD1 or TRBD2 for D (5 bases each). Trimming cost V 2 bases and J 4 bases, with 14 bases left between them. The CDR3 is 15 residues long. In DNA, the CDR3 is TGTGCCAGCAGTTTATCAAGGGGAGAAGGAGAGACCCAGTACTTC. As protein: CASSLSRGEGETQYF.

The chain carries TRBV6-6 and TRBJ1-1, with D perhaps TRBD1 (5 bases). This CDR3 is 13 amino acids long. The germline V gene encodes CDR1 MNHNY and CDR2 SVGAGI (reference sequence). V lost 2 bases to trimming and J lost 6 bases, with 10 bases between them. CDR3 sequence reads: CASSYVMGAEAFF. The CDR3 DNA reads TGTGCCAGCAGTTACGTCATGGGGGCTGAAGCTTTCTTT.

The chain carries TRBV5-1 and TRBJ1-2; 7 bases fit TRBD1. The CDR3 extends over 16 amino acids. Germline V gene sequence: CDR1 SGHRS, CDR2 YFSETQ. J gave up 7 bases and V 0 bases, and 12 bases lay outside the gene matches. The CDR3 sequence is CASSLAGETGISGYTF. The CDR3, as DNA: TGCGCCAGCAGCTTGGCCGGAGAGACAGGGATAAGTGGCTACACCTTC. Full variable domain (outside the CDR3, taken from reference TRBV5-1 and TRBJ1-2): KAGVTQTPRYLIKTRGQQVTLSCSPISGHRSVSWYQQTPGQGLQFLFEYFSETQRNKGNFPGRFSGRQFSNSRSEMNVSTLELGDSALYLCASSLAGETGISGYTFGSGTRLTVV.

The J gene is TRBJ2-2, the V gene TRBV6-1; TRBD2 matches at 11 bases. Germline V CDR1 and CDR2: MNHNS, SASEGT. This CDR3 contains 18 residues. The V segment lost 7 bases and the J segment 5 bases; nucleotides outside the gene matches: 15. CDR3 coding DNA: TGTGCCAGCATATCGACTAGCGGGGTTCGCGGGAGGACCGGGGAGCTGTTTTTT. Translation: CASISTSGVRGRTGELFF.

The chain combines TRBV24-1 with TRBJ2-3; no definite D call. Germline assignment: CDR1 KGHDR and CDR2 SFDVKD. Deletions cut 3 bases from V and 4 bases from J, with 7 bases between. CDR3 length: 13 amino acids. This CDR3 reads CATSDALADTQYF. CDR3 in DNA: TGTGCCACCAGTGATGCCCTTGCAGATACGCAGTATTTT.

V and J are TRBV12-3 or TRBV12-4 and TRBJ1-1, with D tentatively TRBD1 (5 bases). With 6 bases removed from V and 5 bases from J, the gap between germline ends came to 13 bases. CDR3 length: 13 residues. The DNA of the CDR3 is TGTGCCAGCAGGGTGGGGCGCTGGACTGAAGCTTTCTTT. Translating gives CASRVGRWTEAFF.

This chain links TRBV20-1 with TRBJ2-7; D is perhaps TRBD1 or TRBD2 (5 bases each). CDR1 DFQATT and CDR2 SNEGSKA come from the germline V gene (reference sequence). The CDR3 sequence is 14 residues long. V was cut by 1 base and J by 3 bases, with 13 bases left in between. As DNA, the CDR3 is TGCAGTGCTAGAGTCCCGCTGGGGGTCTACGAGCAGTACTTC. Its translation is CSARVPLGVYEQYF.

This chain joins TRBV7-2 and TRBJ2-7; D may be TRBD1 (6 bases). Germline CDR1 reads SGHTA; CDR2 reads FQGNSA. This CDR3 spans 14 amino acids. The V gene lost 4 bases and the J gene lost 1 base, with 11 bases spanning the gap. For the CDR3, the DNA is TGTGCCAGCAGCTCCGGACAGATTTCCTACGAGCAGTACTTC. It is translated as CASSSGQISYEQYF. Based on the CDR3 plus reference TRBV7-2 and TRBJ2-7, the full variable domain is GAGVSQSPSNKVTEKGKDVELRCDPISGHTALYWYRQSLGQGLEFLIYFQGNSAPDKSGLPSDRFSAERTGGSVSTLTIQRTQQEDSAVYLCASSSGQISYEQYFGPGTRLTVT.

This clonotype was detected once. The chain combines TRBV20-1 with TRBJ2-1; TRBD2 matches 11 bases. The CDR3 is 22 residues long. The V gene's germline CDR1 is DFQATT and CDR2 SNEGSKA (reference sequence). V dropped 0 bases and J dropped 5; count of bases not matched to a gene: 24. The CDR3 sequence is CSARDRSSGRAGTQYQDNEQFF. The CDR3 coding sequence is TGCAGTGCTAGAGATCGGAGTAGCGGGAGGGCCGGGACCCAATATCAGGACAATGAGCAGTTCTTC.

The V call is TRBV19, the J call TRBJ1-2; 9 nucleotides match TRBD1. CDR1 and CDR2 from the germline V gene are LNHDA and SQIVND (reference sequence). The CDR3 has 15 amino acids. V trimming: 1 base; J trimming: 6 bases; junction bases outside the gene matches: 6. CDR3 sequence (DNA): TGTGCCAGTAGTATAGCCAACAGGGGGCGAGATGGCTACACCTTC. This sequence encodes CASSIANRGRDGYTF.

J is TRBJ2-7 and V is TRBV18, with D maybe TRBD1 (6 bases). The germline V and J ends were trimmed by 3 bases and 4 bases, with 16 bases remaining between them. The CDR3 is made up of 15 amino acids. The germline gives CDR1 KGHSH, CDR2 LQKENI. CDR3 residues: CASSPGHQGSYEQYF. CDR3 nucleotides: TGTGCCAGCTCACCGGGACACCAGGGCTCGTACGAGCAGTACTTC.

This clonotype was found a few times. The chain carries TRBV7-3 and TRBJ2-1; TRBD2 is a possible D gene (7 bases). The CDR3 is 12 amino acids. In germline, CDR1 is SGHTA, CDR2 FQGTGA. V shed 6 bases and J shed 9 bases, with 12 bases lying between them. CDR3 in amino acids: CASSLGGGEQFF. The CDR3 DNA sequence: TGTGCCAGCAGTTTAGGGGGGGGTGAGCAGTTCTTC.

To note about this clonotype: One end of the junction varies from germline; a read error may be responsible. The V call is TRBV20-1, the J call TRBJ2-1; D ambiguous. This CDR3 has 16 amino acids. CDR1 and CDR2 from the germline V gene are DFQATT and SNEGSKA (reference sequence). CDR3: CSATLLDHRTNNEQFF. The DNA for the CDR3 is TGCAGCGCTACACTTCTCGACCACAGAACAAACAATGAGCAGTTCTTC.

This clonotype was counted a few times. V usage is TRBV4-1 and J usage is TRBJ2-7; D is ambiguous. The CDR3 sequence is 14 residues long. Germline CDR1 is MGHRA and CDR2 is YSYEKL. The V and J ends lost 4 bases and 0 bases respectively, with 10 bases between them. CDR3 region: CASSRWGSSYEQYF. CDR3 bases: TGCGCCAGCAGCCGCTGGGGTAGCTCCTACGAGCAGTACTTC.

This rearrangement joins TRBV5-1 to TRBJ2-7; 8 positions agree with TRBD2. CDR1 SGHRS and CDR2 YFSETQ come from the germline V gene. The CDR3 is 14 amino acids. V dropped 4 bases and J dropped 0; count of bases not matched to a gene: 3. In DNA, the CDR3 is TGCGCCAGCAGCCGTAGCGGGGACTCCTACGAGCAGTACTTC. Encoded protein: CASSRSGDSYEQYF.

The chain joins TRBV2 to TRBJ1-4; no clear D gene. Trimming stripped 4 bases from V and 5 bases from J, with 14 bases between. Germline values: CDR1 SNHLY, CDR2 FYNNEI. The CDR3 spans 15 residues. CDR3: CASSAVSGSNEKLFF. The CDR3 DNA reads as TGTGCCAGCAGTGCCGTTTCAGGTTCCAATGAAAAACTGTTTTTT.

The rearrangement links TRBV12-3 or TRBV12-4 to TRBJ1-1; D is unclear. V was shortened by 6 bases and J by 11 bases, with 16 bases between the two germline ends. The CDR3 consists of 12 residues. CDR3 coding DNA: TGTGCCAGCAGCCCCTTAGGTGCCGCGGCTTTCTTT. It translates to CASSPLGAAAFF.

This clonotype has only one observation. The chain couples TRBV25-1 to TRBJ2-3; D is perhaps TRBD1 (5 bases). V lost 1 base and J 3 bases, leaving 11 bases between the germline ends. Germline V lookup: CDR1 MGHDK, CDR2 SYGVNS. The CDR3 totals 15 residues. This CDR3 reads CASSESKGLTDTQYF. The CDR3 coding sequence is TGTGCCAGCAGTGAATCGAAGGGGTTAACAGATACGCAGTATTTT.

This chain uses TRBV28 with TRBJ1-2; possible D gene TRBD1, 6 bases. V dropped 5 bases and J dropped 4 bases, with 14 bases sitting between them. Germline CDR1 is MDHEN and CDR2 is SYDVKM. This CDR3 contains 14 residues. The DNA of the CDR3 is TGTGCCAGCAGTACTCCAGGGGCTTTCTATGGCTACACCTTC. Translating it yields CASSTPGAFYGYTF.